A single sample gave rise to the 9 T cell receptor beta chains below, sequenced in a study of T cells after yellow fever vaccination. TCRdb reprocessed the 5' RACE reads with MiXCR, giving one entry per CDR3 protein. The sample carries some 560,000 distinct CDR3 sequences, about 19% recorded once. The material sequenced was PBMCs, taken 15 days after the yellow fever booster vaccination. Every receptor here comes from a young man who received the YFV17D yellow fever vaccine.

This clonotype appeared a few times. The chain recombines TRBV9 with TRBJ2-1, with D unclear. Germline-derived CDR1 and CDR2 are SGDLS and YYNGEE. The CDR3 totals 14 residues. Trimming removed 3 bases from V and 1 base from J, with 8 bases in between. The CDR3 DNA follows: TGTGCCAGCAGCGCTTCAACGTCCTACAATGAGCAGTTCTTC. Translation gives CASSASTSYNEQFF.

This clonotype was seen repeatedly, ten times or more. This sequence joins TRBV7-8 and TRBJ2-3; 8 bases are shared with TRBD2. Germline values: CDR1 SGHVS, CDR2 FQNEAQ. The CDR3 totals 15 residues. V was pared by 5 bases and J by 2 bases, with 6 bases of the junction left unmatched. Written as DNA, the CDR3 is TGTGCCAGCAGCCCGCGACTAGCGTCCACAGATACGCAGTATTTT. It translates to CASSPRLASTDTQYF.

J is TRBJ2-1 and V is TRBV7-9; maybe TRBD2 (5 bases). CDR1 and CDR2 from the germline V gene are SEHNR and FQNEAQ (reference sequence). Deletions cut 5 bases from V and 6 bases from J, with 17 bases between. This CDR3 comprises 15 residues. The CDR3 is CASSQKGVGPNEQFF. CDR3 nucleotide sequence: TGTGCCAGCAGCCAAAAGGGAGTTGGACCCAATGAGCAGTTCTTC.

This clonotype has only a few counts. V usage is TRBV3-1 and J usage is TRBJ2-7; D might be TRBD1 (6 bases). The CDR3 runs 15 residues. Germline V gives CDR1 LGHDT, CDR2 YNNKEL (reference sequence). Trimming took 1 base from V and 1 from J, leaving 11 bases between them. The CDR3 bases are TGTGCCAGCAGCCAAGTCCCCCAGGGGTCCTACGAGCAGTACTTC. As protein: CASSQVPQGSYEQYF.

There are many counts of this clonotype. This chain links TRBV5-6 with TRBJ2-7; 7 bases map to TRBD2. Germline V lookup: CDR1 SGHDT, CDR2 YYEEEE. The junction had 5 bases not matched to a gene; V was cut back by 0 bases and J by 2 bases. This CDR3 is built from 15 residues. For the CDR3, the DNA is TGTGCCAGCAGCTTGGGGGTGGGAGGGCCCTACGAGCAGTACTTC. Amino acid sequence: CASSLGVGGPYEQYF.

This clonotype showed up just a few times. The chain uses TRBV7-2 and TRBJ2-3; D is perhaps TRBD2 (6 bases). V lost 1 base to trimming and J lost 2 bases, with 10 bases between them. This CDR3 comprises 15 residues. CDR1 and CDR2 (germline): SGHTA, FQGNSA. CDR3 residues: CASSLERRDTDTQYF. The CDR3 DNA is TGTGCCAGCAGCTTAGAACGGAGGGACACAGATACGCAGTATTTT.

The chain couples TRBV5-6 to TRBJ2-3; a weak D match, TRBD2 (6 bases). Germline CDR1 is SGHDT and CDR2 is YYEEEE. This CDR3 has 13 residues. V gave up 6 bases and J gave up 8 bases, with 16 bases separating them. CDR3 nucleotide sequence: TGTGCCAGCACCCCAAGGGAGGAGATTACGCAGTATTTT. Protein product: CASTPREEITQYF.

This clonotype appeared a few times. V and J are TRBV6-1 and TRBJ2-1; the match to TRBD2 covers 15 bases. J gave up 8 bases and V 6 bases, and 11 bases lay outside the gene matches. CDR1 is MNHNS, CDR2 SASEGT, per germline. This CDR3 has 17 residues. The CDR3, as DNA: TGTGCCAGCAGGGGATTAGGGACTAGCGGGAGGAGCGATGAGCAGTTCTTC. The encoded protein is CASRGLGTSGRSDEQFF.

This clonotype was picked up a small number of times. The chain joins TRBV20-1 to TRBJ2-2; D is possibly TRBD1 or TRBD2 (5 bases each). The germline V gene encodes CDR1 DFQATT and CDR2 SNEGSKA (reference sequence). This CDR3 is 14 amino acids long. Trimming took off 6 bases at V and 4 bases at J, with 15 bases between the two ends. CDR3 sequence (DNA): TGCAGTGCCAGTTTGCCCGGGACCACCGGGGAGCTGTTTTTT. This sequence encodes CSASLPGTTGELFF.